The rows below give T cell receptor beta chains drawn from one sample of a study of shared clonotypes between healthy human individuals. Method: immunoSEQ multiplex PCR; TCRdb's copy keeps in-frame clones and lacks some. The table shows 1.5 million to 2.5 million clones, with less than 95% occurring only once. Sequencing used naive CD8+ T cells sorted from blood. All receptors derive from a man between 18 and 29 years old in good health. Each CDR3 is given with its conserved first and last residue. The D gene is left open where the match is weak. Only part of the rows carry a size: once, few, many, or a class if the clone is expanded.

J: TRBJ2-1
D: TRBD2
size: .
V: TRBV5-1
CDR3: CASSRAPSGILYNEQFF
DNA: TGCGCCAGCAGCCGGGCCCCTAGCGGGATACTTTACAATGAGCAGTTCTTC

J: TRBJ1-2
D: .
size: .
V: TRBV19
CDR3: CASSAVTRDPHYGYTF
DNA: TGTGCCAGTAGTGCTGTTACCCGGGACCCACACTATGGCTACACCTTC

J: TRBJ2-7
D: TRBD1
size: .
V: TRBV27
CDR3: CASLAPPGQVAYEQYF
DNA: TGTGCCAGCCTCGCCCCCCCTGGACAGGTGGCGTACGAGCAGTACTTC

J: TRBJ1-4
D: TRBD1
size: .
V: TRBV2
CDR3: CASRAGQAGEKLFF
DNA: TGTGCCAGCAGGGCGGGACAGGCGGGTGAAAAACTGTTTTTT

J: TRBJ2-3
D: .
size: .
V: TRBV7-9
CDR3: CASSLAVALPSTDTQYF
DNA: TGTGCCAGCAGCTTAGCCGTGGCATTGCCTAGCACAGATACGCAGTATTTT

J: TRBJ2-7
D: .
size: .
V: TRBV29-1
CDR3: CSVEVPSGFPHYEQYF
DNA: TGCAGCGTTGAAGTACCGTCAGGGTTCCCCCACTACGAGCAGTACTTC

J: TRBJ2-5
D: .
size: .
V: TRBV7-3
CDR3: CASSSTLGPRDQYF
DNA: TGTGCCAGCAGCTCCACTCTCGGACCCAGGGACCAGTACTTC

J: TRBJ2-7
D: .
size: .
V: TRBV5-6
CDR3: CASSLVTNSYEQYF
DNA: TGTGCCAGCAGCTTGGTGACAAATTCCTACGAGCAGTACTTC

J: TRBJ2-1
D: .
size: .
V: TRBV5-5
CDR3: CASSRQAISYNEQFF
DNA: TGTGCCAGCAGCCGACAGGCGATCTCCTACAATGAGCAGTTCTTC

J: TRBJ2-2
D: TRBD2
size: .
V: TRBV13
CDR3: CASSLAGLASNTGELFF
DNA: TGTGCCAGCAGCTTAGCTGGACTAGCGTCGAACACCGGGGAGCTGTTTTTT

J: TRBJ2-5
D: .
size: .
V: TRBV4-3
CDR3: CASSHDRAYQETQYF
DNA: TGCGCCAGCAGCCACGACAGAGCGTACCAAGAGACCCAGTACTTC

J: TRBJ1-5
D: .
size: .
V: TRBV6-1
CDR3: CASSERSQPQHF
DNA: TGTGCCAGCAGTGAAAGGTCTCAGCCCCAGCATTTT

J: TRBJ1-1
D: .
size: .
V: TRBV6-1
CDR3: CASSDLQSWVENTEAFF
DNA: TGTGCCAGCAGTGACCTTCAGTCGTGGGTCGAGAACACTGAAGCTTTCTTT

J: TRBJ1-1
D: .
size: once
V: TRBV7-8
CDR3: CASSQRTVEAFF
DNA: TGTGCCAGCAGCCAACGAACAGTTGAAGCTTTCTTT

J: TRBJ1-1
D: .
size: .
V: TRBV30
CDR3: CAWSPQANTEAFF
DNA: TGTGCCTGGAGCCCACAAGCTAACACTGAAGCTTTCTTT

J: TRBJ1-4
D: .
size: .
V: TRBV9
CDR3: CASSVTSNYNEKLFF
DNA: TGTGCCAGCAGCGTAACCTCCAACTATAATGAAAAACTGTTTTTT

J: TRBJ2-7
D: .
size: .
V: TRBV5-4
CDR3: CASSLRGNSYEQYF
DNA: TGTGCCAGCAGCTTGAGGGGGAACTCCTACGAGCAGTACTTC

J: TRBJ1-6
D: .
size: .
V: TRBV4-1
CDR3: CASSQWEGNSPLHF
DNA: TGCGCCAGCAGCCAATGGGAGGGGAATTCACCCCTCCACTTT

J: TRBJ2-3
D: .
size: .
V: TRBV13
CDR3: CASRDGPRNTDTQYF
DNA: TGTGCCAGCAGGGACGGCCCCCGAAACACAGATACGCAGTATTTT

J: TRBJ2-1
D: .
size: .
V: TRBV2
CDR3: CASSSNRDTYNEQFF
DNA: TGTGCCAGCAGTTCCAACAGGGATACCTACAATGAGCAGTTCTTC

J: TRBJ2-7
D: .
size: .
V: TRBV27
CDR3: CASSSRGFLNEQYF
DNA: TGTGCCAGCAGTTCCAGGGGTTTCTTAAACGAGCAGTACTTC

J: TRBJ2-7
D: .
size: .
V: TRBV29-1
CDR3: CSVGAVGAYEQYF
DNA: TGCAGCGTTGGGGCGGTGGGGGCCTACGAGCAGTACTTC

J: TRBJ2-1
D: TRBD1
size: .
V: TRBV10-3
CDR3: CAISTQGAQQFF
DNA: TGTGCCATCAGCACACAGGGGGCTCAGCAGTTCTTC

J: TRBJ1-2
D: .
size: once
V: TRBV5-1
CDR3: CASSLDLGPTYGYTF
DNA: TGCGCCAGCAGCTTGGACCTGGGACCTACCTATGGCTACACCTTC

J: TRBJ2-5
D: TRBD2
size: .
V: TRBV7-8
CDR3: CASSLLGREETQYF
DNA: TGTGCCAGCAGCTTGCTAGGGAGGGAAGAGACCCAGTACTTC